Listed below are T cell receptor beta chains from one sample, sequenced in a study of technical replicates of blood from a few donors. Generated by immunoSEQ multiplex PCR, the TCRdb table keeps only in-frame clones and is missing some. This repertoire shows some 80,000 clones, roughly 96% found once; its top ten account for about 0.33%. The sample was T cells isolated from PBMCs. These receptors all come from a human donor in good health. Each CDR3 is given with its conserved first and last residue. The order of the fields is J gene, V gene, D gene, CDR3 protein, CDR3 DNA. The D gene is left open where the match is weak.

j_gene: TRBJ2-1
v_gene: TRBV6-5
d_gene: TRBD1
CDR3aa: CASSYRQGALSNEQFF
CDR3nt: TGTGCCAGCAGTTATCGACAGGGGGCGCTAAGCAATGAGCAGTTCTTC

j_gene: TRBJ2-3
v_gene: TRBV5-1
d_gene: NA
CDR3aa: CASSLLPLAGGTDTQYF
CDR3nt: TGCGCCAGCAGCTTGCTCCCCCTAGCAGGGGGCACAGATACGCAGTATTTT

j_gene: TRBJ2-7
v_gene: TRBV28
d_gene: NA
CDR3aa: CASSPSSYEQYF
CDR3nt: TGTGCCAGCAGTCCCTCCTCCTACGAGCAGTACTTC

j_gene: TRBJ1-3
v_gene: TRBV7-6
d_gene: TRBD1
CDR3aa: CASSRETGGVGNTIYF
CDR3nt: TGTGCCAGCAGTCGCGAGACAGGGGGCGTTGGAAACACCATATATTTT

j_gene: TRBJ2-1
v_gene: TRBV6-4
d_gene: NA
CDR3aa: CASKRWADLVDEQFF
CDR3nt: TGTGCCAGCAAAAGATGGGCTGATCTCGTCGATGAGCAGTTCTTC

j_gene: TRBJ2-7
v_gene: TRBV29-1
d_gene: NA
CDR3aa: CSVEGQQGYEQYF
CDR3nt: TGCAGCGTTGAGGGGCAGCAAGGGTACGAGCAGTACTTC

j_gene: TRBJ1-4
v_gene: TRBV4-2
d_gene: NA
CDR3aa: CASTAQGSSEKLFF
CDR3nt: TGTGCCAGCACCGCACAGGGAAGTAGTGAAAAACTGTTTTTT

j_gene: TRBJ1-2
v_gene: TRBV30
d_gene: NA
CDR3aa: CAWRTPGSSDYGYTF
CDR3nt: TGTGCCTGGAGAACCCCAGGCAGTTCCGACTATGGCTACACCTTC

j_gene: TRBJ2-7
v_gene: TRBV27
d_gene: TRBD1
CDR3aa: CASSPSGGYEQYF
CDR3nt: TGTGCCAGCAGCCCCTCAGGGGGTTACGAGCAGTACTTC

j_gene: TRBJ1-5
v_gene: TRBV19
d_gene: TRBD1
CDR3aa: CASSTGTGNQPQHF
CDR3nt: TGTGCCAGTAGTACCGGGACAGGCAATCAGCCCCAGCATTTT

j_gene: TRBJ1-2
v_gene: TRBV2
d_gene: NA
CDR3aa: CASTQDSYGYTF
CDR3nt: TGTGCCAGCACCCAGGACAGCTATGGCTACACCTTC

j_gene: TRBJ1-1
v_gene: TRBV5-1
d_gene: TRBD1
CDR3aa: CASATRHRGDTEAFF
CDR3nt: TGCGCCAGCGCAACTAGGCACAGGGGGGACACTGAAGCTTTCTTT

j_gene: TRBJ1-2
v_gene: TRBV9
d_gene: NA
CDR3aa: CASSAELNRAGGYTF
CDR3nt: TGTGCCAGCAGCGCGGAATTGAACAGGGCTGGGGGCTACACCTTC

j_gene: TRBJ2-7
v_gene: TRBV4-1
d_gene: TRBD2
CDR3aa: CASSRGTSGSEQYF
CDR3nt: TGCGCCAGCAGCCGCGGGACTAGCGGATCCGAGCAGTACTTC

j_gene: TRBJ1-3
v_gene: TRBV18
d_gene: TRBD1
CDR3aa: CASSRQGPGNTIYF
CDR3nt: TGTGCCAGCTCACGACAGGGGCCTGGAAACACCATATATTTT

j_gene: TRBJ2-3
v_gene: TRBV30
d_gene: NA
CDR3aa: CAWSEGARTDTQYF
CDR3nt: TGTGCCTGGAGTGAGGGAGCCCGCACAGATACGCAGTATTTT

j_gene: TRBJ1-3
v_gene: TRBV6-5
d_gene: TRBD1
CDR3aa: CASSYLQGAGNTIYF
CDR3nt: TGTGCCAGCAGTTACTTGCAGGGGGCTGGAAACACCATATATTTT